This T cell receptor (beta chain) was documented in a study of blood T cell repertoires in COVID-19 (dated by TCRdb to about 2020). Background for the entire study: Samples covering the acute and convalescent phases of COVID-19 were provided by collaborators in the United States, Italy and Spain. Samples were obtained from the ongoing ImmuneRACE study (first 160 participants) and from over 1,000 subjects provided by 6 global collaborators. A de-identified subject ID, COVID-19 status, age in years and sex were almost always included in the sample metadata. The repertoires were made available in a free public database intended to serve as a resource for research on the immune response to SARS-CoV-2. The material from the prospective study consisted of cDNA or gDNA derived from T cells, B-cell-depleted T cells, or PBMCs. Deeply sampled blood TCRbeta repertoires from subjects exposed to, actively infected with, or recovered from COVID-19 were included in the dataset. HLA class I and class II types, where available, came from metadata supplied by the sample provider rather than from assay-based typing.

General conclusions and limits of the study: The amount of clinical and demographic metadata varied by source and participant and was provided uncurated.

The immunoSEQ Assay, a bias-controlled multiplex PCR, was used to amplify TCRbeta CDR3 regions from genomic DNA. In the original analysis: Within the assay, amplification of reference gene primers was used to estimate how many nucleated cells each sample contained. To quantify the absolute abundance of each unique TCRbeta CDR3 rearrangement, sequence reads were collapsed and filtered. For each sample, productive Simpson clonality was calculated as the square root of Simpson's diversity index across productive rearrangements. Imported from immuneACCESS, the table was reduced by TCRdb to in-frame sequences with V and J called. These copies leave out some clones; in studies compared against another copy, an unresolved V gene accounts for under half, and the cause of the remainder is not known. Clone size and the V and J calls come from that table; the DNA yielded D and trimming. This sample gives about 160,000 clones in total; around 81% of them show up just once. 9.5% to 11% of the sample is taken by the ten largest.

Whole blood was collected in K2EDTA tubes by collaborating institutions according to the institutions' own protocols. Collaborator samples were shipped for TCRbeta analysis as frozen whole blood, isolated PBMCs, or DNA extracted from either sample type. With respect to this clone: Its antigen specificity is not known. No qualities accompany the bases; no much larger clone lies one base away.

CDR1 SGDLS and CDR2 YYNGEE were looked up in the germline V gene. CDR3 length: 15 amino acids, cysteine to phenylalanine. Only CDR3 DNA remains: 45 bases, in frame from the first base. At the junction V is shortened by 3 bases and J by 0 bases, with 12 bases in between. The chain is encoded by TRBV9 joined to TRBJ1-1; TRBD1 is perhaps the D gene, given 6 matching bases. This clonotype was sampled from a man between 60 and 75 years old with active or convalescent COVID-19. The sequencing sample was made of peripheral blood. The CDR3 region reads CASSGPGHLNTEAFF. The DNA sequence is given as TGTGCCAGCAGCGGGCCGGGACACCTGAACACTGAAGCTTTCTTT.